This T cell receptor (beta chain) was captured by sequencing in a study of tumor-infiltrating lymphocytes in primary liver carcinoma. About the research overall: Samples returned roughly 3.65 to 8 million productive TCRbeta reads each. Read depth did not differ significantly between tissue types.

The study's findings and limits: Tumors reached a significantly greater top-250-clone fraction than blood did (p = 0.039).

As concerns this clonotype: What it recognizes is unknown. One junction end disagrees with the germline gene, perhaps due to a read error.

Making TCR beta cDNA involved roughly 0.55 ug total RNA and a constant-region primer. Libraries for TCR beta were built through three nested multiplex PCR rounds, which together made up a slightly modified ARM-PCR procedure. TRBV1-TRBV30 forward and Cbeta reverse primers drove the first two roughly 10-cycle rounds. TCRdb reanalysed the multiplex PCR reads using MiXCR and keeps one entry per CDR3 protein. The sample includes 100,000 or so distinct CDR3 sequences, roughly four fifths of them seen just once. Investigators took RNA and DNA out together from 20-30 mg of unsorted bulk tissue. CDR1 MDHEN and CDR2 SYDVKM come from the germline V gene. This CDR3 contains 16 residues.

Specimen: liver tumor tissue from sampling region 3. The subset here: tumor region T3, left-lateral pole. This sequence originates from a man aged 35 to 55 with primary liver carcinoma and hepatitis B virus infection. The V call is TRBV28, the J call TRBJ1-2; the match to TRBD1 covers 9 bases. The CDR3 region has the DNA TGTGCCAGCAGTACACACCCCGGGACAGGGACCTATGGCTACGCCTTC. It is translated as CASSTHPGTGTYGYAF.